This T cell receptor beta chain was identified in a study of blood T cells in healthy people across ages. This CDR3 spans 14 amino acids. Germline CDR1 SGDLS, CDR2 YYNGEE. The ends lost 4 bases at V and 5 bases at J; junction bases unmatched: 9. With a J-beta primer mix and a sample-barcoded 5' primer, a second PCR ran 7 to 11 cycles. TCRdb ran MiXCR on the 5' RACE reads and lists one entry per CDR3 protein. Among 1,100,000 or so distinct CDR3 sequences listed, 45% were seen once. The sequenced sample was blood. The V gene is TRBV9, the J gene TRBJ2-7; 7 positions agree with TRBD2. This clonotype originated in a woman aged 60-75 years in good health. Here the CDR3 reads CASSPVGGIDEQYF. The CDR3 nucleotides read TGTGCCAGCAGCCCGGTGGGAGGGATCGACGAGCAGTACTTC.